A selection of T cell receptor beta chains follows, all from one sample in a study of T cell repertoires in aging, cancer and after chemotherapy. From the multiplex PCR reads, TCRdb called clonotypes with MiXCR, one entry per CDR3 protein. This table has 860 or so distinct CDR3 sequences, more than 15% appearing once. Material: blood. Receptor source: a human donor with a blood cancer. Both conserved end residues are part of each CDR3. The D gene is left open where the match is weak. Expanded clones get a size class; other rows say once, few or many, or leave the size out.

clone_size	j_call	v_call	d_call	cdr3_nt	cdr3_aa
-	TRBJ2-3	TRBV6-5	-	TGTGCCAGCAGTTACGGGGGGACAGACACAGATACGCAGTATTTT	CASSYGGTDTDTQYF
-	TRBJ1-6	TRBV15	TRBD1	TGTGCCACCAGCTACCCGGGACAGGGTGGTTCACCCCTCCACTTT	CATSYPGQGGSPLHF
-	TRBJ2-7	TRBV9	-	TGTGCCAGCAGCGCTGGCTACGAGCAGTACTTC	CASSAGYEQYF
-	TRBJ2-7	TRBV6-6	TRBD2	TGTGCCAGCAGTTATGGTGCTAGCGGGAGTACGTACGAGCAGTACTTC	CASSYGASGSTYEQYF
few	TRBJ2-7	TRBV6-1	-	TGTGCCAGCAGTGGATTCGGGGGCGCCGGGCAGTACTTC	CASSGFGGAGQYF
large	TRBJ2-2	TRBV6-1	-	TGTGCCAGCAGTGAAGTCAGAGCGAACACCGGGGAGCTGTTTTTT	CASSEVRANTGELFF
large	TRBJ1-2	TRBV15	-	TGTGCCACCAGCGGATCGGCATATGGCTACACCTTC	CATSGSAYGYTF
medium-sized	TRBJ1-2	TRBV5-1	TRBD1	TGCGCCAGCAGCTTCGACAGGGACTATGGCTACACCTTC	CASSFDRDYGYTF
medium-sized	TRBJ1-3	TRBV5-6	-	TGTGCCAGCAGCTTACAGGGATTTGCTGGAAACACCATATATTTT	CASSLQGFAGNTIYF
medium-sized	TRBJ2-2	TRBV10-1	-	TGCGCCAGCAGTGATTTGCCCCTTCAGGAGAACGCCGGGGAGCTGTTTTTT	CASSDLPLQENAGELFF
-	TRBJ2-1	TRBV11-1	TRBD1	TGTGCCAGCAGCCAAGAGGCAGGGGGCTGGAATGAGCAGTTCTTC	CASSQEAGGWNEQFF
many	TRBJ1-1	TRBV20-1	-	TGCAGTGCTAGGGAGGGTAGGGACTACACTGAAGCTTTCTTT	CSAREGRDYTEAFF
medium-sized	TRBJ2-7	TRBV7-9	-	TGTGCCAGCAGCTCAACGCGGCTAGCCCTCAACTCCTACGAGCAGTACTTC	CASSSTRLALNSYEQYF
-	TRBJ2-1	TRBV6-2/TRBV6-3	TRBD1	TGTGCCAGCAGTTTCCCTCGGGACAGGGAGGCCGATGAGCAGTTCTTC	CASSFPRDREADEQFF
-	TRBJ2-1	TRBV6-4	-	TGTGCCAGCAGTGAAGGGGGGGGGGTCAATGAGCAGTTCTTC	CASSEGGGVNEQFF
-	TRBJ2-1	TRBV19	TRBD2	TGTGCCAGTATCAAACTAGCGGACTACAATGAGCAGTTCTTC	CASIKLADYNEQFF
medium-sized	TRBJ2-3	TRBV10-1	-	TGCGCCAGCAGAATGGGACCGGCGGATACGCAGTATTTT	CASRMGPADTQYF
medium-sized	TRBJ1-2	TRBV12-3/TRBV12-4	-	TGTGCCAGCAGTTTAGCTGGGGCAGGGCTGTACGGCTACACCTTC	CASSLAGAGLYGYTF
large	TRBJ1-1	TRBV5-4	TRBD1	TGTGCCAGCAGGCGGACAGGGCGGGGGAACACTGAAGCTTTCTTT	CASRRTGRGNTEAFF
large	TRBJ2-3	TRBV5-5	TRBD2	TGTGCCAGCAGCTTGGTGGCTAGCGGGGGGAATACGCAGTATTTT	CASSLVASGGNTQYF
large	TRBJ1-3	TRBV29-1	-	TGCAGCGTCTCCGACGGGAGCTCTGGAAACACCATATATTTT	CSVSDGSSGNTIYF
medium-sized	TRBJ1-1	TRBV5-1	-	TGCGCCAGCAGTTTAAACCCCGGGACCCAGGGCGGGGAAGCTTTCTTT	CASSLNPGTQGGEAFF
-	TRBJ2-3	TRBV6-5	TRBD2	TGTGCCAGCAGTGAACTAGCGGGAGGGGACGCAGATACGCAGTATTTT	CASSELAGGDADTQYF
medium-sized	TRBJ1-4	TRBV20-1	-	TGCAGTGCTAGACGACGACAGGCTCAAGATGAAAAACTGTTTTTT	CSARRRQAQDEKLFF
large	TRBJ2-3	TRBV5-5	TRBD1	TGCGCCAGCAGCCCGGGACAGGGGGCAGTTTCAGATACGCAGTATTTT	CASSPGQGAVSDTQYF
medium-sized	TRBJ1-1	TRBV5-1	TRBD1	TGCGCCAGCAGCCCATCGACAGGGGGCGAAGTGGAAGCTTTCTTT	CASSPSTGGEVEAFF
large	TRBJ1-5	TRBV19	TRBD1	TGTGCCAGTAGTATGACAGGGGATCAGCCCCAGCATTTT	CASSMTGDQPQHF
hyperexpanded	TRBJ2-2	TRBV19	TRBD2	TGTGCCAGTAGGACTAGCGGCGACACCGGGGAGCTGTTTTTT	CASRTSGDTGELFF
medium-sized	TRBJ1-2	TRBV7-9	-	TGTGCCAGCAGCTTAGACCGTACAGGGTTCACCTTC	CASSLDRTGFTF
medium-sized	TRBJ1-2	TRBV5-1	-	TGCGCCAGCAGCTTGGTGGGGGGAATCAACTATGGCTACACCTTC	CASSLVGGINYGYTF
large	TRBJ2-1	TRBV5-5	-	TGTGCCAGCAGCCCCCTAGGAAGCGGGCGGGACAATGAGCAGTTCTTC	CASSPLGSGRDNEQFF
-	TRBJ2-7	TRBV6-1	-	-	CASWDVRGKNIQYFGAGQYF
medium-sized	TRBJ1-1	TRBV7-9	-	TGTGCCAGCAGCTTGGACGCCAGGACTGAAGCTTTCTTT	CASSLDARTEAFF
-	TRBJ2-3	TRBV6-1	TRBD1	TGTGCCACCGGGGACAGGGAACAGGATACGCAGTATTTT	CATGDREQDTQYF
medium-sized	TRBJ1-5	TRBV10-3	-	TGTGCCATCGCCCCAGGGATTGATCAGCCCCAGCATTTT	CAIAPGIDQPQHF
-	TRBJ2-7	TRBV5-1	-	TGCGCCAGCAGCTTGGCCGGGGGCGCCGGGCAGTACTTC	CASSLAGGAGQYF
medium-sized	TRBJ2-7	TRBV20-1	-	TGCAGTGCGATTCGCCCAGAGACCTACGAGCAGTACTTC	CSAIRPETYEQYF
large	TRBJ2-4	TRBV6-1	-	TGTGCCAGCTGGGATGTTCGTGGCAAAAACATTCAGTACTTC	CASWDVRGKNIQYF
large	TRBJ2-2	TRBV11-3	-	TGTGCCAGCACCCCGGGGGTACAGGCGGGCACCGGGGAGCTGTTTTTT	CASTPGVQAGTGELFF
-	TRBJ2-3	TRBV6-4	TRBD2	TGTGCCAGCAGTGACGGTCTAGCGGGAGGGCCGACAGATACGCAGTATTTT	CASSDGLAGGPTDTQYF
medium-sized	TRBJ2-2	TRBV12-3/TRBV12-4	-	TGTGCCAGCAGTTATACCGGGGAGCTGTTTTTT	CASSYTGELFF
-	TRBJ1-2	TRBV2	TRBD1	TGTGCCAGCAGCCTCGGACAGGGGTATGGCTACACCTTC	CASSLGQGYGYTF
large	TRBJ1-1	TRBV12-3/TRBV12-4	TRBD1	TGTGCCAGCAGTGTAGACAGGGCACTTAACACTGAAGCTTTCTTT	CASSVDRALNTEAFF
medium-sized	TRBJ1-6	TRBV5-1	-	TGCGCCAGCAGCTTGGATGGGGAAAAGAGTTCACCCCTCCACTTT	CASSLDGEKSSPLHF
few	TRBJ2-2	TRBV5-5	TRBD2	TGTGCCAGCAGCTACATGACTAGCGGCGACACCGGGGAGCTGTTTTTT	CASSYMTSGDTGELFF
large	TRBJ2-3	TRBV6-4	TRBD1	TGTGCCAGCAGTGGCGACAGGGACCAGGATACGCAGTATTTT	CASSGDRDQDTQYF
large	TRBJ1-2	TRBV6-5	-	TGTGCCAGCAGTTACTCGAGCGGGGTTGATGGCTACACCTTC	CASSYSSGVDGYTF
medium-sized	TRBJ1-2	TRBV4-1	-	TGCGCCAGCAGCCAAGGCCTTCGCGAAGGCTACACCTTC	CASSQGLREGYTF
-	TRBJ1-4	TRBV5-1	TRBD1	TGCGCCAGCAGCTTGGGACCGACAGGGGGCGCCGACGGTGAAAAACTGTTTTTT	CASSLGPTGGADGEKLFF
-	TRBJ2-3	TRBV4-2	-	TGCGCCAGCAGCCAAGACCGGACCCTAACGGATACGCAGTATTTT	CASSQDRTLTDTQYF